The T cell receptor beta chain under discussion was sequenced for a study of T cells after yellow fever vaccination. Whole-study context: Some fractions had low cell numbers, and these were prepared with SMART-Seq v4 Ultra Low Input. Study outcomes and limitations: Clonotypes appearing in both CD4 and CD8 compartments existed, and their share was small.

This clonotype was observed at least ten times. Its antigen remains unknown. The V and J ends lost 4 bases and 1 base respectively, with 14 bases between them. From germline, CDR1 is SGHRS and CDR2 YFSETQ. This CDR3 contains 15 residues. TCRdb redid the calling of the 5' RACE reads with MiXCR, one entry per CDR3 protein. The table shows fewer than 450,000 distinct CDR3 sequences, with around 10% occurring only once. The input for sequencing was PBMCs, taken on the day of the first yellow fever vaccination. V and J are TRBV5-1 and TRBJ1-1; TRBD1 is a possible D gene (5 bases). The TCR was taken from a man aged 18 to 35 who received the YFV17D yellow fever vaccine. The CDR3 sequence: CASSPIMGGNTEAFF. The CDR3, as DNA: TGCGCCAGCAGCCCGATTATGGGGGGGAACACTGAAGCTTTCTTT.